This TCR beta chain was sequenced during a study of Graves' ophthalmopathy and Graves' hyperthyroidism. Scientists amplified the TCR beta CDR3 regions from RNA transcripts. In the first round, RT-PCR was carried out with HTBI primers, and a multiplex PCR formed the second round. Each CDR3 protein gets one entry after TCRdb re-called the multiplex PCR reads with MiXCR. The sample comprises around 40,000 distinct CDR3 sequences, about 51% of which are singletons, and around 19% rests with the top ten. Study-level points and caveats: Clonotypes were expanded in thyroid at above 0.001 frequency, and most also appeared in blood.

This clonotype was seen ten or more times. Antigen specificity is unknown. Where ophthalmopathy was present, donors had moderate-to-severe activity, CAS ≥3, NOSPECS ≥4 and duration under 3 months. Excluded: other autoimmune disease, uncontrolled infection, pregnancy or lactation. The specimen sequenced was peripheral blood. The clonotype originates from an adult man with Graves' ophthalmopathy.

The CDR3 nucleotides are TGTGCCAGCAGCCAAGACGCAGGGGGGGGAATAAGCACAGATACGCAGTATTTT. Amino acids: CASSQDAGGGISTDTQYF. The V gene is TRBV4-2, the J gene TRBJ2-3; either TRBD1 or TRBD2 may supply D (7 bases each). This CDR3 contains 18 residues. The V gene lost 0 bases and the J gene lost 0 bases, with 16 bases spanning the gap. Germline-derived CDR1 and CDR2 are LGHNA and YNFKEQ.